This T cell receptor beta chain emerged from a study of blood T cells in healthy people across ages. Findings and caveats of the study: While age rose, TCR beta diversity per million T cells dropped in a roughly linear way.

The CDR3 is 17 amino acids. Germline-derived CDR1 and CDR2 are SGHKS and YYEKEE (reference sequence). The junction had 16 bases not matched to a gene; V was cut back by 3 bases and J by 6 bases. It was with a sample-barcoded 5' primer and a J-beta primer mix that a second PCR of about 6 to 12 cycles was run. TCRdb ran MiXCR on the 5' RACE reads and lists one entry per CDR3 protein. The sample has hundreds of thousands of distinct CDR3 sequences; roughly 48% are singletons. In the case of this clonotype: As yet, its antigen is unknown.

The chain carries TRBV5-5 and TRBJ2-7, with TRBD1 matching 9 bases. Source material: blood. This TCR was recovered from a man of 80 years or more in good health. As DNA, the CDR3 is TGTGCCAGCAGCTCAACCACGGGACAGGGTTTTTCGTCCGAGCAGTACTTC. Translated: CASSSTTGQGFSSEQYF. Looking up the rest from reference TRBV5-5 and TRBJ2-7 gives the full variable domain: DAGVTQSPTHLIKTRGQQVTLRCSPISGHKSVSWYQQVLGQGPQFIFQYYEKEERGRGNFPDRFSARQFPNYSSELNVNALLLGDSALYLCASSSTTGQGFSSEQYFGPGTRLTVT.